The T cell receptor (beta chain) under discussion was sequenced for a study of blood T cell repertoires in COVID-19. This clone was counted once. Clones were read by immunoSEQ multiplex PCR, and TCRdb kept only the in-frame ones, dropping some. The table has fewer than 700,000 clones, about 89% seen once; the top ten hold roughly 7.4%. Germline V lookup: CDR1 SEHNR, CDR2 FQNEAQ (reference sequence). Trimming removed 9 bases at V and 6 bases at J, with 11 bases between. The CDR3 has 12 amino acids. Sequencing was carried out using peripheral blood. The chain couples TRBV7-9 to TRBJ2-2, with D maybe TRBD2 (6 bases). This sequence originates from a woman between 50 and 59 years old with COVID-19, enrolled during active disease. CDR3: CASLGGAGELFF. The CDR3 coding sequence is TGTGCCAGTTTAGGAGGGGCCGGGGAGCTGTTTTTT. The full variable domain, its missing parts supplied by reference TRBV7-9 and TRBJ2-2, is DTGVSQNPRHKITKRGQNVTFRCDPISEHNRLYWYRQTLGQGPEFLTYFQNEAQLEKSRLLSDRFSAERPKGSFSTLEIQRTEQGDSAMYLCASLGGAGELFFGEGSRLTVL.